This T cell receptor beta chain was profiled in a study of blood T cell repertoires in COVID-19. Across the study: Sample material is recorded as cDNA or gDNA derived from T cells, B-cell-depleted T cells, or PBMCs.

V was clipped by 6 bases and J by 1 base; unmatched bases: 6. CDR3 length: 16 residues. Germline CDR1 LNHDA, CDR2 SQIVND (reference sequence). In the authors' methods: Quantification of nucleated cells was approximated via reference gene primer amplification. Clones were read by immunoSEQ multiplex PCR, and TCRdb kept only the in-frame ones, dropping some. The D gene and trimming were derived from the DNA, and the V and J assignments and clone size from that table. Of some 70,000 clones listed, roughly 76% are singletons. This chain joins TRBV19 and TRBJ2-7; TRBD2 matches at 13 bases. The origin of this receptor is a woman aged 70-85 years with acute or convalescent COVID-19. Sequenced: peripheral blood. In nucleotides, the CDR3 is TGTGCCAGTAGGCGCCAACTAGCGGGAGGGTCCTACGAGCAGTACTTC. Translated, it gives CASRRQLAGGSYEQYF.